This T cell receptor (beta chain) was sequenced during a study of blood T cell repertoires in COVID-19. Source study methods: Amplification of reference gene primers was used by the study to estimate nucleated cell counts. This table comes from immunoSEQ multiplex PCR, and its TCRdb copy is limited to in-frame clones, with some not included. That table supplies the V and J calls and clone size; D and trimming were determined from the DNA. The sample has some 170,000 clones, roughly 87% seen once; the top ten hold over 0.95%. Germline CDR1 is MNHEY and CDR2 is SMNVEV (reference sequence). J lost 5 bases, V lost 9 bases, and 13 bases had no gene match. The CDR3 loop spans 15 amino acids. This clone was observed once.

The receptor comes from a human donor with acute COVID-19. The donor label of this sample is uncertain. The sequenced material came from PBMCs or T cells enriched from blood (not recorded which). The gene calls are TRBV27 and TRBJ2-5, with 9 bases fitting TRBD2. CDR3 protein: CASSPVGLALETQYF. As DNA, the CDR3 is TGTGCCAGTTCACCCGTGGGACTAGCCTTGGAGACCCAGTACTTC.